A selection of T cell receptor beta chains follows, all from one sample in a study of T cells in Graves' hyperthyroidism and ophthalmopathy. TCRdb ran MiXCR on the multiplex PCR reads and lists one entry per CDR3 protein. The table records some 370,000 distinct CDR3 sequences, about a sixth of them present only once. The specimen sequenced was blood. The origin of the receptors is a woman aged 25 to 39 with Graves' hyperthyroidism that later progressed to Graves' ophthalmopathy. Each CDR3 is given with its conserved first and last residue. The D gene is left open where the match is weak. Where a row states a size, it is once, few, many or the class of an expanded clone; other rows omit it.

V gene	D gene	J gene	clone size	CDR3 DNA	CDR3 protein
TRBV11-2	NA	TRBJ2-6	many	TGTGCCAGCAGCTTAGGGGCAGGTTCTGGGGCCAACGTCCTGACTTTC	CASSLGAGSGANVLTF
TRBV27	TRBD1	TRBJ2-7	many	TGTGCCAGCTCGAGTCCCGGGACAGGGTTCGAGCAGTACTTC	CASSSPGTGFEQYF
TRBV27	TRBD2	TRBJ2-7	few	TGTGGCGTACGGAGGGACTATTCCCACGAGCAGTACTTC	CGVRRDYSHEQYF
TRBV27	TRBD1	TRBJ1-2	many	TGTGCCAGCGGATACTGGGACAGGGGGGGTGGCTACACCTTC	CASGYWDRGGGYTF
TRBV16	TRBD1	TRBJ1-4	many	TGTGCCAGCAGACCCGGGACAGGGTCTGAAAAACTGTTTTTT	CASRPGTGSEKLFF
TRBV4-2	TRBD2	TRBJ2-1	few	TGTGCCAGCAGCCAAGAGGCTAGCGGGAGAGGAGAGCAGTTCTTC	CASSQEASGRGEQFF
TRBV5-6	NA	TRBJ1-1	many	TGTGCCAGCAGCTATGGGGAAAGTGAAGCTTTCTTT	CASSYGESEAFF
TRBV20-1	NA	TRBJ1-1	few	TGCAGTGCTAGAGGTGGGGGACGGGGGAACACTGAAGCTTTCTTT	CSARGGGRGNTEAFF
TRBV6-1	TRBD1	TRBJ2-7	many	TGTGCCAGCAGTGAACCGACAGGGCTCCGCTACGAGCAGTACTTC	CASSEPTGLRYEQYF
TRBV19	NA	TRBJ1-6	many	TGTGCCAGTAATACCCGGTTTATCAAGGGAGTCGACAATTCACCCCTCCACTTT	CASNTRFIKGVDNSPLHF
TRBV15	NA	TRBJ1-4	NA	TGTGCCACCAGCAGACTCCAGGGAACTGATGAAAAACTGTTTTTT	CATSRLQGTDEKLFF
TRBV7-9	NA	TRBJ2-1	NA	TGTGCCAGCAGCCTTGTGGGGGGGCCCTTTATCAATGAGCAGTTCTTC	CASSLVGGPFINEQFF
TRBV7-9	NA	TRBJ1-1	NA	TGTGCCAGCAGCTTAGACAGGGTTGAAGCTTTCTTT	CASSLDRVEAFF
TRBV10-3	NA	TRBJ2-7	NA	TGTGCCATCAGTGAGTGGGCCGACTCCTACGAGCAGTACTTC	CAISEWADSYEQYF
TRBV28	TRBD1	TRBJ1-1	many	TGTGCCAGCAGTCTCCCGTCGAGTGTGGACAGGGCGAACACTGAAGCTTTCTTT	CASSLPSSVDRANTEAFF
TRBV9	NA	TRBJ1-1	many	TGTGCCAGCAGCGTAGGAGGGGAGACTGAAGCTTTCTTT	CASSVGGETEAFF
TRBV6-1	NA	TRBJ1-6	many	TGTGCCAGCAGTCAGGGACGTAATTCACCCCTCCACTTT	CASSQGRNSPLHF
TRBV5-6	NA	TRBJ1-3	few	TGTGCCAGCAGCTTGGGGGTGGCTGGAAACACCATATATTTT	CASSLGVAGNTIYF
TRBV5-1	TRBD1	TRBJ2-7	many	TGCGCCAGCAGCAAACAGGGGGACCCCTACGAGCAGTACTTC	CASSKQGDPYEQYF